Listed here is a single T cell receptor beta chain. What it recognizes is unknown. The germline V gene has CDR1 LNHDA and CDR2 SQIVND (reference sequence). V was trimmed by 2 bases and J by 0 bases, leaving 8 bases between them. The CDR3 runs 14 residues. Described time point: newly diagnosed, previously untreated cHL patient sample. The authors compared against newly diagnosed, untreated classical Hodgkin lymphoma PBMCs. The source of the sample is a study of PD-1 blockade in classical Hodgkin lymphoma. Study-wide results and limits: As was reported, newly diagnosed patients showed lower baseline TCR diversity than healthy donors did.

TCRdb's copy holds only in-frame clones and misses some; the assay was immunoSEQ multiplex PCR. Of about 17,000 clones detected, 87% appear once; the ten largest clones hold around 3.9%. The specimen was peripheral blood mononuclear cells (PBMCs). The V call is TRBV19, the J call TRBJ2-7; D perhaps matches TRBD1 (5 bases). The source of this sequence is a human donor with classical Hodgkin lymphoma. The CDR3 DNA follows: TGTGCCAGTAGTATACAGGGTATCTCCTACGAGCAGTACTTC. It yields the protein CASSIQGISYEQYF.